This record covers a single T cell receptor beta chain. The patients all showed relapse after autologous stem cell transplantation, while their brentuximab vedotin exposure varied. Patients had relapsed/refractory classical Hodgkin lymphoma with complete response, partial response or progressive disease as best response. This specimen belongs to a study of PD-1 blockade in classical Hodgkin lymphoma. V lost 4 bases to trimming and J lost 1 base; unmatched junction nucleotides: 12. This CDR3 region has 20 residues. Germline V gene sequence: CDR1 SGHVS, CDR2 FNYEAQ. Profiling relied on immunoSEQ multiplex PCR, and the TCRdb table lists in-frame clones only, not all of them. The repertoire consists of some 90,000 clones, with 80% to 95% occurring once and the leading ten covering roughly 3%.

This clonotype was sampled from a human donor with classical Hodgkin lymphoma. This sequence joins TRBV7-6 and TRBJ2-1, with 14 bases aligning to TRBD2. Source: peripheral blood mononuclear cells (PBMCs), taken before the second cycle of nivolumab. Here the CDR3 DNA reads TGTGCCAGCAGCTCGACCGGGACTAGCGGGAGTGTGGGTTCCTACAATGAGCAGTTCTTC. Its protein product is CASSSTGTSGSVGSYNEQFF.